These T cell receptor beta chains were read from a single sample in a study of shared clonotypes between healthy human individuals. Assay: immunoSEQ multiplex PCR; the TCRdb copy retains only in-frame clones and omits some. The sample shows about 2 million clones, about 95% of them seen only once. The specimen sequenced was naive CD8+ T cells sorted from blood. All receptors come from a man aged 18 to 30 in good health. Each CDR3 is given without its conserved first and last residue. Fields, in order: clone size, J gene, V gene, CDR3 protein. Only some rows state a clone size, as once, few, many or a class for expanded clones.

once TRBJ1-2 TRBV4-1 ASSPGQGVEDYYGYT
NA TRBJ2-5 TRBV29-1 SVELRVEETQY
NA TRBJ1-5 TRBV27 ASSFQGVNQPQH
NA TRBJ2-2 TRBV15 ATSRDLFSGGTGELF
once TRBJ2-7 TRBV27 ASSLTGQTGYEQY
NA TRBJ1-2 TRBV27 ASSLTLGAGYT
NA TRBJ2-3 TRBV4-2 ASSQALAGVNLASTDTQY
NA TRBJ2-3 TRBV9 ASSVSDFTDTQY
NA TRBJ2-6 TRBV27 ATSSGANVLT
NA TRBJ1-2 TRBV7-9 ASSLEAGYGYT
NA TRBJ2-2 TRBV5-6 ASSTSGQVWTGELF
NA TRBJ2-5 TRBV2 ASSEASGGPPQETQY
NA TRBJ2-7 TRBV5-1 ASSLGDRSYEQY
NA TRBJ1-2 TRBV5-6 ASSPGDWAYGYT
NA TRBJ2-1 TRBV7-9 ASNTFSSPSNEQF
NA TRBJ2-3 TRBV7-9 ASSLESSTDTQY
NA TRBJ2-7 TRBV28 ASTFGYEQY
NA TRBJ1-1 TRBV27 ASSWGTAFEAF
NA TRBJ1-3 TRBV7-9 ASSLVTRGTIY
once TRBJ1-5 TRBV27 ASSPDRASYSNQPQH
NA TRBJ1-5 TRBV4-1 ASSQEGVGDNQPQH
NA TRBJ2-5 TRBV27 ASSLSLGGAQY
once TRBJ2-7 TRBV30 AWSVGTGSEQY
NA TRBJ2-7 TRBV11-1 ASSSWTSGETYEQY
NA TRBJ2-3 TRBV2 ASRPLAGGPTDTQY
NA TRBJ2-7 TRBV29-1 SVEEGAGEQY
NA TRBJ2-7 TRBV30 AWRVNRDLSSYEQY
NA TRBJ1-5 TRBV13 ASSSARDQPQH
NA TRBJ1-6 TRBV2 ASSEFHAAYNSPLH
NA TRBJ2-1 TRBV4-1 ASSQVTYNEQF
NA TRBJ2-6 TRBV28 ASSDRGANVLT